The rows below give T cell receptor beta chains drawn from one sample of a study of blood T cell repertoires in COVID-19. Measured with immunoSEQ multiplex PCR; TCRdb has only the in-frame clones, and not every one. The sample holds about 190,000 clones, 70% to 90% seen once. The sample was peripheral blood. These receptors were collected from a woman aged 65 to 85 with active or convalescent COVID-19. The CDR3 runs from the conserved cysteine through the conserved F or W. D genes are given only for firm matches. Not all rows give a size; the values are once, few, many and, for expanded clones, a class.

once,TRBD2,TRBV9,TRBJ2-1,CASSSRVAGDLSSYNEQFF
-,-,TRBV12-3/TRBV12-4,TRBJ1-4,CASSPQLNEKLFF
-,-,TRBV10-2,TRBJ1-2,CASSESGGMGYGYTF
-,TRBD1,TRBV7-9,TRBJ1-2,CASSHGTGPGYTF
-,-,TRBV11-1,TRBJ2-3,CASSAKLRDTQYF
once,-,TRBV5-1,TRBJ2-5,CASSIHPEEGTQYF
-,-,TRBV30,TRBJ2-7,CAWSGRGYEQYF
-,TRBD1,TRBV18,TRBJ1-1,CASSPPYAGGNTEAFF
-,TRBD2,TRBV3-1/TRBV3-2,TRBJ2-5,CASSQDAGGTSGRNQETQYF
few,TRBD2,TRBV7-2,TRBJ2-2,CASSLNSRERRSGELFF
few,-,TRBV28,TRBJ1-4,CASTPPGGRGKLFF
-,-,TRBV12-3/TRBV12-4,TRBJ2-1,CASNRSPYNEQFF
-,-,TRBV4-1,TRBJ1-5,CASSQDGGTNQPQHF
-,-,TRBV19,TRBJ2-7,CATKPSRRDYEQYF
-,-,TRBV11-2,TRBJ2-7,CASSLDLGQIYSEQYF
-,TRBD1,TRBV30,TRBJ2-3,CAWSRDREGNTQYF
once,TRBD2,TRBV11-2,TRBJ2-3,CASSLGLAGGPSTDTQYF
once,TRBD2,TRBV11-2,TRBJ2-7,CASSRLTSGASSYEQYF
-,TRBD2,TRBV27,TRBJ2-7,CASSRGRLAGTSYEQYF
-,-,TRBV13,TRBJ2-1,CASSLVAGQLNEQFF
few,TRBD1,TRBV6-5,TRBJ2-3,CASSAGTGGADTQYF
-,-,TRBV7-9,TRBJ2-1,CASSLYGGPGEQFF
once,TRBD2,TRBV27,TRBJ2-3,CASSLYSGRRDTQYF
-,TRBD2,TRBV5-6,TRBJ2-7,CASSFERAGGQYF
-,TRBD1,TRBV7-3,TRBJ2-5,CASSLKGGTGIETQYF